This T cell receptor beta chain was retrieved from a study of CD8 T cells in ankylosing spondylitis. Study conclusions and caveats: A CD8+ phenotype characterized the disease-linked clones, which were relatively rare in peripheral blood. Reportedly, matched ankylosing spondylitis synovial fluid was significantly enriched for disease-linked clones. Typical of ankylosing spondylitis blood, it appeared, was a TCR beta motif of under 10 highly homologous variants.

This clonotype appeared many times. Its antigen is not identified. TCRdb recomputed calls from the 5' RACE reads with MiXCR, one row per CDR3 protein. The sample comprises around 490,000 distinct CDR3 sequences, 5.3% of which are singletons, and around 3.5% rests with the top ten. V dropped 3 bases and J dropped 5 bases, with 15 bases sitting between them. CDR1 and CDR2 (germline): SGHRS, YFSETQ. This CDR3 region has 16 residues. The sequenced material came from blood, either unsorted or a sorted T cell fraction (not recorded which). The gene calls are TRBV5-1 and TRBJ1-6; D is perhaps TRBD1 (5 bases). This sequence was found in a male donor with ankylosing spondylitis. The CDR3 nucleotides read TGCGCCAGCAGCTCTACGCAGGGTGGCCATAATTCACCCCTCCACTTT. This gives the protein CASSSTQGGHNSPLHF. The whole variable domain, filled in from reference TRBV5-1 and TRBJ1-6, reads KAGVTQTPRYLIKTRGQQVTLSCSPISGHRSVSWYQQTPGQGLQFLFEYFSETQRNKGNFPGRFSGRQFSNSRSEMNVSTLELGDSALYLCASSSTQGGHNSPLHFGNGTRLTVT.